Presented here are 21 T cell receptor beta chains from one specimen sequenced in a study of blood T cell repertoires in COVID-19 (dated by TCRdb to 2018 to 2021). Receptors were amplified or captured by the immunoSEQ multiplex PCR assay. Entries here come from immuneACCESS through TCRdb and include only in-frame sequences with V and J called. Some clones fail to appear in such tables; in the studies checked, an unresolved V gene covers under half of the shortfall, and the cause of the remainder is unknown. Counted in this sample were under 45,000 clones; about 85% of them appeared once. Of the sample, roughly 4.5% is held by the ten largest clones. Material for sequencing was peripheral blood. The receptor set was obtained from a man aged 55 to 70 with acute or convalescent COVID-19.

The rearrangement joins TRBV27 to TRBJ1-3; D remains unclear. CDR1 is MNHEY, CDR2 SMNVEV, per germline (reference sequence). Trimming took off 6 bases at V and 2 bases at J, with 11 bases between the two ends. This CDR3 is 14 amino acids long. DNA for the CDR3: TGTGCCAGCAGGTTGACATTGACTGGAAACACCATATATTTT. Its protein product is CASRLTLTGNTIYF.

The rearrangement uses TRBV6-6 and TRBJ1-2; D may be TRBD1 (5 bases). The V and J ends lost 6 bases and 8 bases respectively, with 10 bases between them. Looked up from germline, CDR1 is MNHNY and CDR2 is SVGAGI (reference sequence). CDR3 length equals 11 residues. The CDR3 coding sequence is TGTGCCAGCAGCCAGGAGGGGGGCTACACCTTC. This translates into CASSQEGGYTF.

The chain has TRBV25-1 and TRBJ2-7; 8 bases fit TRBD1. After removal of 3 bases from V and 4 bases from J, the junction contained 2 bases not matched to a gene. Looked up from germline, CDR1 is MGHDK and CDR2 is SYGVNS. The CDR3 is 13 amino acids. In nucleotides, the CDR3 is TGTGCCAGCAGTGACAGGGGGCGTTACGAGCAGTACTTC. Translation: CASSDRGRYEQYF.

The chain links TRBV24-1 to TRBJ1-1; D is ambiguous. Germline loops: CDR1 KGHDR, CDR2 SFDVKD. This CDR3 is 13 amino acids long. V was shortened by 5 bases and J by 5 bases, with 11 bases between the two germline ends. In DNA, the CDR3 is TGTGCCACCAGTGCGGCCCGGGGTACTGAAGCTTTCTTT. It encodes CATSAARGTEAFF.

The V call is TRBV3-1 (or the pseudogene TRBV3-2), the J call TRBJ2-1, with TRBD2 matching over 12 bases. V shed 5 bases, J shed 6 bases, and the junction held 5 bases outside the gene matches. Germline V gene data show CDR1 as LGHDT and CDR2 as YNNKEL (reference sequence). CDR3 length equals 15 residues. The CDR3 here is CASSALAGGPNEQFF. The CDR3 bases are TGTGCCAGCAGCGCACTAGCGGGGGGCCCCAATGAGCAGTTCTTC.

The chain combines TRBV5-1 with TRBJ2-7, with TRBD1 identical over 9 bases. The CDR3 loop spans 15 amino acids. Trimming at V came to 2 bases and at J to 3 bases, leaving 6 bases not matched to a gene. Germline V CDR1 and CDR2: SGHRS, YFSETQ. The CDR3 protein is CASSFGGTGLYEQYF. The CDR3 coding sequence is TGCGCCAGCAGCTTTGGAGGGACAGGGCTCTACGAGCAGTACTTC.

The CDR3 DNA sequence: TGTGCCAGTAGTATAGTTCAGGGAGGGATCTACGAGCAGTACTTC. This sequence encodes CASSIVQGGIYEQYF. The gene calls are TRBV19 and TRBJ2-7; TRBD2 agrees at 7 bases. V trimming: 1 base; J trimming: 3 bases; junction bases outside the gene matches: 6. Germline V gives CDR1 LNHDA, CDR2 SQIVND (reference sequence). The CDR3 is made up of 15 amino acids.

The CDR3, as DNA: TGTGCCAGCAGCTTAGGCCAGGGGGGCGAGAATGAGCAGTTCTTC. This gives the protein CASSLGQGGENEQFF. The V gene is TRBV7-9, the J gene TRBJ2-1; TRBD1 is a possible D gene (7 bases). The CDR3 loop spans 15 amino acids. CDR1 is SEHNR, CDR2 FQNEAQ, per germline (reference sequence). V was cut by 1 base and J by 7 bases, with 14 bases left in between. The full variable domain, its missing parts supplied by reference TRBV7-9 and TRBJ2-1, is DTGVSQNPRHKITKRGQNVTFRCDPISEHNRLYWYRQTLGQGPEFLTYFQNEAQLEKSRLLSDRFSAERPKGSFSTLEIQRTEQGDSAMYLCASSLGQGGENEQFFGPGTRLTVL.

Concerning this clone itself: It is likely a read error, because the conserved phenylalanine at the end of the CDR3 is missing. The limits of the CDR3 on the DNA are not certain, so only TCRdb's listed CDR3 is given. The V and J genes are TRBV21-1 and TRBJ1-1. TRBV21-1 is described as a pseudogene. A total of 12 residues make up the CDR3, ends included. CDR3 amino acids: CASSKVLKWPLR.

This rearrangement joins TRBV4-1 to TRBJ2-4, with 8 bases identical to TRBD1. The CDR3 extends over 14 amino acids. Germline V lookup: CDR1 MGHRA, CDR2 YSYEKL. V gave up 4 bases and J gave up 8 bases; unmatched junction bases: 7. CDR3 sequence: CASSLRTGNDIQYF. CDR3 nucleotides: TGCGCCAGCAGCCTGAGGACAGGGAATGACATTCAGTACTTC.

The chain's CDR3 is CASSSLRNEKLFF. For the CDR3, the DNA is TGCGCCAGCAGTTCGTTGCGGAATGAAAAACTGTTTTTT. This chain links TRBV10-1 with TRBJ1-4; no definite D call. This CDR3 comprises 13 residues. The V and J ends lost 5 bases and 5 bases respectively, with 9 bases between them. Germline V lookup: CDR1 WNHNN, CDR2 SYGVQD (reference sequence).

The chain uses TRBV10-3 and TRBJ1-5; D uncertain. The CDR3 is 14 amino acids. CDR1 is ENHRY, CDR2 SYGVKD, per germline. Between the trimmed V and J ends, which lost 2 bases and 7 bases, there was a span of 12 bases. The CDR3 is CAISEGVSGQPQHF. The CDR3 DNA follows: TGTGCCATCAGTGAGGGGGTTTCGGGGCAGCCCCAGCATTTT.

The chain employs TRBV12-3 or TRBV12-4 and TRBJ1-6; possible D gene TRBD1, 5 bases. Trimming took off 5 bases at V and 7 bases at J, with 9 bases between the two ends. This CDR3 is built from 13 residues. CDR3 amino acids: CASSAGWNSPLHF. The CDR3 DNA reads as TGTGCCAGCAGTGCAGGGTGGAATTCACCCCTCCACTTT.

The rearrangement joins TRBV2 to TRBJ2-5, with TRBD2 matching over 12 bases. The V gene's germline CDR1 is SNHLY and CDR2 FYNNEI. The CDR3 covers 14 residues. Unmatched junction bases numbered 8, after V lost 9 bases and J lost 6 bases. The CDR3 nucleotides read TGTGCCAGTGCTAGCGGGGGGGCCCCCCAGACCCAGTACTTC. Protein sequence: CASASGGAPQTQYF.

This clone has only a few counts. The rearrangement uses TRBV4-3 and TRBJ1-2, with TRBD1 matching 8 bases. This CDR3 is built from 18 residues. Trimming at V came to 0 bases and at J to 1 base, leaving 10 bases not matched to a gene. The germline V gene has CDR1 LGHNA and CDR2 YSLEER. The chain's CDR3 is CASSQERQGANLNYGYTF. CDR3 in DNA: TGCGCCAGCAGCCAAGAACGCCAGGGGGCGAACCTTAACTATGGCTACACCTTC.

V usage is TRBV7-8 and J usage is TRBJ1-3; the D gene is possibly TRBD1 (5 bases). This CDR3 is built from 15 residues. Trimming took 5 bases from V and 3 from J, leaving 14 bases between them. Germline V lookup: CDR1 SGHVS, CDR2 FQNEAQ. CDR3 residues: CASSPRGGGGNTIYF. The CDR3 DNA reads TGTGCCAGCAGCCCCCGGGGGGGAGGTGGAAACACCATATATTTT.

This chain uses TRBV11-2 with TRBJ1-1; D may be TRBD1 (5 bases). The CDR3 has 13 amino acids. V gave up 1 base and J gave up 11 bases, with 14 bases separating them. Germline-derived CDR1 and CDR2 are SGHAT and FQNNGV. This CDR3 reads CASSLGQGLGAFF. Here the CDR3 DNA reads TGTGCCAGCAGCTTAGGGCAGGGTCTTGGGGCTTTCTTT.

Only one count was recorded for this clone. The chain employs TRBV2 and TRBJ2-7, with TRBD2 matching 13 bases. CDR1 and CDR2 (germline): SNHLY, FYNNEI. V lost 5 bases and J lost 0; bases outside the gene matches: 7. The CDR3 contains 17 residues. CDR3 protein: CASSRTSGGPSSYEQYF. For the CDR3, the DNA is TGTGCCAGCAGTCGGACTAGCGGGGGCCCCAGCTCCTACGAGCAGTACTTC.

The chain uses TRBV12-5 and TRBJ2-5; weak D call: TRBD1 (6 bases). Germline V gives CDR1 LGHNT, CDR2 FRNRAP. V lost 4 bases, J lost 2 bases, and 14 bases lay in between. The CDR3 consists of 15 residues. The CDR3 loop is CASGYRQAAQETQYF. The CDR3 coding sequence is TGTGCTAGTGGTTATAGACAGGCTGCACAAGAGACCCAGTACTTC.

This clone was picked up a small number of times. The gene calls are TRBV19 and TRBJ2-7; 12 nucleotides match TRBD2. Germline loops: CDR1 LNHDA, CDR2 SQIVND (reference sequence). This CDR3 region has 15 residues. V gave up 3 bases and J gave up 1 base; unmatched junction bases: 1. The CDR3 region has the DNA TGTGCCAGTAGTATTGGGACTAGCGGGTCCTACGAGCAGTACTTC. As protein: CASSIGTSGSYEQYF.

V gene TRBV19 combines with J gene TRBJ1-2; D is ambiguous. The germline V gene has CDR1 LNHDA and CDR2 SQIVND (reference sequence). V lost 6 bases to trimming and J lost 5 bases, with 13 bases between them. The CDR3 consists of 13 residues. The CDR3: CASSEWAWYGYTF. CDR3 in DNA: TGTGCCAGTAGCGAGTGGGCTTGGTATGGCTACACCTTC.